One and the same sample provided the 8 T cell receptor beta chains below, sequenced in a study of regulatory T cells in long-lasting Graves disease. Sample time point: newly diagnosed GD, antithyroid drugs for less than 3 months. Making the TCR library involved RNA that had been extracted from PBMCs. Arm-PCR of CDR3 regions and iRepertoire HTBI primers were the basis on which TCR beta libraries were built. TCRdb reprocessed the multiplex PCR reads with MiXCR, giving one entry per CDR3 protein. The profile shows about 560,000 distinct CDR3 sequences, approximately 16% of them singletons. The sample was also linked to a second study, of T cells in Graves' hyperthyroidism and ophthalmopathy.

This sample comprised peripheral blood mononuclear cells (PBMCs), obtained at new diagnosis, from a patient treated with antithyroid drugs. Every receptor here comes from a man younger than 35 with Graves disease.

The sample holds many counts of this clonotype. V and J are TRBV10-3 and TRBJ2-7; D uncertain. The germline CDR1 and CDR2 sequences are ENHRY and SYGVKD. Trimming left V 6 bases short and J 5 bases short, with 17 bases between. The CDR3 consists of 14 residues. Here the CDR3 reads CAISEEGSPDEQYF. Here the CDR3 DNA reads TGTGCCATCAGCGAAGAAGGGTCCCCAGACGAGCAGTACTTC.

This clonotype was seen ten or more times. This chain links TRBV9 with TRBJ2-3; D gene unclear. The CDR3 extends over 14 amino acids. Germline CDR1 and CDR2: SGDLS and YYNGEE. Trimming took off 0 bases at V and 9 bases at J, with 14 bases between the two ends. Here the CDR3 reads CASSVAEVYQTQYF. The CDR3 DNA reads TGTGCCAGCAGCGTAGCCGAAGTCTACCAAACGCAGTATTTT.

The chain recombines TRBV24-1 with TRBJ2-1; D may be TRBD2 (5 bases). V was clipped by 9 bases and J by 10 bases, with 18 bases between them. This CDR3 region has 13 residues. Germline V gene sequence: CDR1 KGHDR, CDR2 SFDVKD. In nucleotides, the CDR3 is TGTGCCACCTCTGCCCTCGGATGGAGGGAGCAGTTCTTC. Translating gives CATSALGWREQFF.

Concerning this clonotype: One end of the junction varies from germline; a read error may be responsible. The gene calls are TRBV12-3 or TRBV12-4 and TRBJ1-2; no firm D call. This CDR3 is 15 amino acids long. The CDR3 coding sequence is TGTGCCAACAGTGAAACCCCCCTCCTTGTCTATGGCTACACCTTC. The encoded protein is CANSETPLLVYGYTF.

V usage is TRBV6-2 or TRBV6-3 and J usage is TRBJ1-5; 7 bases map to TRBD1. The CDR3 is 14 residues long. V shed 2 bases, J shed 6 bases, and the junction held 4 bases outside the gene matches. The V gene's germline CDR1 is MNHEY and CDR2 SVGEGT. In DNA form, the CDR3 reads TGTGCCAGCAGTTACCAAGGGGGCAGTCAGCCCCAGCATTTT. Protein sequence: CASSYQGGSQPQHF.

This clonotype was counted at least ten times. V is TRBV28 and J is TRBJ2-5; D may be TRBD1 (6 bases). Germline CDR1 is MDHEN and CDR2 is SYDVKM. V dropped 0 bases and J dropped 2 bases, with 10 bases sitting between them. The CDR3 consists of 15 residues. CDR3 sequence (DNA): TGTGCCAGCAGTTTATGGGACAGTATACAAGAGACCCAGTACTTC. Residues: CASSLWDSIQETQYF.

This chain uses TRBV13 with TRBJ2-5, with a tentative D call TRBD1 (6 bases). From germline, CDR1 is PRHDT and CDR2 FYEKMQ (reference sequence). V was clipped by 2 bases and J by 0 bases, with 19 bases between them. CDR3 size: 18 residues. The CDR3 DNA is TGTGCCAGCAGCTTAACCAGCGGATGGGGGCCTGACCAAGAGACCCAGTACTTC. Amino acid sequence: CASSLTSGWGPDQETQYF.

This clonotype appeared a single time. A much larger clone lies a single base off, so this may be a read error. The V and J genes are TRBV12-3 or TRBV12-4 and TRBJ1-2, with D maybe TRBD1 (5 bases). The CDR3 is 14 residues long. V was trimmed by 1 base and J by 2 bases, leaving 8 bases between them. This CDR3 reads CASSLGRANYGYTF. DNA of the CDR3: TGTGCCAGCAGTTTAGGCAGGGCAAACTATGGCTACACCTTC.